Listed below are T cell receptor beta chains from one sample, sequenced in a study of T cells in Graves' hyperthyroidism and ophthalmopathy. MiXCR, run by TCRdb on the multiplex PCR reads, gives a single entry per CDR3 protein. The table shows some 400,000 distinct CDR3 sequences, with approximately 15% occurring only once. The sample comprised blood. These receptors were obtained from a woman aged 55-69 years with Graves' hyperthyroidism. The CDR3 runs from the conserved cysteine through the conserved F or W. Fields, in order: J gene, V gene, clone size, D gene, CDR3 DNA, CDR3 protein. D genes are given only for firm matches. Rows give clone size only sometimes, using once, few, many, or a class for an expanded clone.

j_call: TRBJ1-2; v_call: TRBV10-3; clone_size: few; d_call: .; cdr3_nt: TGTGCCATCTTAAGGCAGAGATCGATTCAGGGCTACACCTTC; cdr3_aa: CAILRQRSIQGYTF
j_call: TRBJ1-2; v_call: TRBV27; clone_size: few; d_call: .; cdr3_nt: TGTGCCAGCAGGGCAGGAAACTATGGCTACACCTTC; cdr3_aa: CASRAGNYGYTF
j_call: TRBJ2-7; v_call: TRBV6-1; clone_size: many; d_call: TRBD1; cdr3_nt: TGTGCCAGCAGATCGGGACAGTCCACCTACGAGCAGTACTTC; cdr3_aa: CASRSGQSTYEQYF
j_call: TRBJ2-7; v_call: TRBV10-3; clone_size: many; d_call: .; cdr3_nt: TGTGCCATCAGGGGCGGGACGCCGGGATCCTACGAGCAGTACTTC; cdr3_aa: CAIRGGTPGSYEQYF
j_call: TRBJ2-1; v_call: TRBV5-6; clone_size: many; d_call: .; cdr3_nt: TGTGCCAGCAGCTTGGGCGACAATGAGCAGTTCTTC; cdr3_aa: CASSLGDNEQFF
j_call: TRBJ2-2; v_call: TRBV7-2; clone_size: .; d_call: .; cdr3_nt: TGTGCCAGCAGCTTAGTGGCGGGAAACACCGGGGAGCTGTTTTTT; cdr3_aa: CASSLVAGNTGELFF
j_call: TRBJ2-6; v_call: TRBV18; clone_size: many; d_call: .; cdr3_nt: TGTGCCAGCTCACCACTGGCAGGCCGCTCTGGGGCCAACGTCCTGACTTTC; cdr3_aa: CASSPLAGRSGANVLTF
j_call: TRBJ2-7; v_call: TRBV15; clone_size: many; d_call: TRBD2; cdr3_nt: TGTGCCACCAGTAACGGGAGGCTTTCCTACGAGCAGTACTTC; cdr3_aa: CATSNGRLSYEQYF
j_call: TRBJ1-4; v_call: TRBV19; clone_size: .; d_call: .; cdr3_nt: TGTGCCAGTATCCCGGCGGGAGGAGATGAAAAACTGTTTTTT; cdr3_aa: CASIPAGGDEKLFF
j_call: TRBJ2-3; v_call: TRBV20-1; clone_size: many; d_call: .; cdr3_nt: TGCAGTGCTAGATCGGGAAGCACAGATACGCAGTATTTT; cdr3_aa: CSARSGSTDTQYF
j_call: TRBJ2-7; v_call: TRBV10-3; clone_size: few; d_call: TRBD2; cdr3_nt: TGTGCCATCAGGCGGGGGGCGGGCCAGTACGAGCAGTACTTC; cdr3_aa: CAIRRGAGQYEQYF
j_call: TRBJ1-1; v_call: TRBV19; clone_size: many; d_call: TRBD1; cdr3_nt: TGTGCCAGTAGTATGGCAAGGACAGGGGGGAGCACTGAAGCTTTCTTT; cdr3_aa: CASSMARTGGSTEAFF
j_call: TRBJ2-4; v_call: TRBV11-3; clone_size: many; d_call: .; cdr3_nt: TGTGCCAGCAGCCATTCCGGGGGCCTCGGTGGACTAGCCAAAAACATTCAGTACTTC; cdr3_aa: CASSHSGGLGGLAKNIQYF
j_call: TRBJ2-1; v_call: TRBV2; clone_size: many; d_call: .; cdr3_nt: TGTGCCAGCAGAGCACCAGGTTTCGTCATCTTTAATGAGCAGTTCTTC; cdr3_aa: CASRAPGFVIFNEQFF
j_call: TRBJ2-5; v_call: TRBV7-9; clone_size: many; d_call: TRBD1; cdr3_nt: TGTGCCAGCAGCCCCCGTAATCGGGACAGGGAAAGTCAAGAGACCCAGTACTTC; cdr3_aa: CASSPRNRDRESQETQYF
j_call: TRBJ2-1; v_call: TRBV19; clone_size: .; d_call: TRBD2; cdr3_nt: TGTGCCAGTAGTCCTCGGGGGGCGGGAGGGCCGCGGGGTGAGCAGTTCTTC; cdr3_aa: CASSPRGAGGPRGEQFF
j_call: TRBJ1-1; v_call: TRBV3-1; clone_size: many; d_call: .; cdr3_nt: TGTGCCAGCAGCCAAAGGGGGGGCGGGACCACTGAAGCTTTCTTT; cdr3_aa: CASSQRGGGTTEAFF
j_call: TRBJ2-1; v_call: TRBV5-1; clone_size: many; d_call: TRBD2; cdr3_nt: TGCGCCAGCAGCTCCCTAGCGGGGGGGCTTGGGGATGAGCAGTTCTTC; cdr3_aa: CASSSLAGGLGDEQFF
j_call: TRBJ2-7; v_call: TRBV5-1; clone_size: many; d_call: .; cdr3_nt: TGCGCCAGCTCAACCCAAGGGATCGGGGTAGACTACGAGCAGTACTTC; cdr3_aa: CASSTQGIGVDYEQYF
j_call: TRBJ1-4; v_call: TRBV18; clone_size: many; d_call: .; cdr3_nt: TGTGCCAGCTCACCGGGGATACCTAATGAAAAACTGTTTTTT; cdr3_aa: CASSPGIPNEKLFF
j_call: TRBJ2-1; v_call: TRBV7-9; clone_size: many; d_call: TRBD2; cdr3_nt: TGTGCCAGCAGCTTAGCGGCGGGAGGGCCGTACAATGAGCAGTTCTTC; cdr3_aa: CASSLAAGGPYNEQFF
j_call: TRBJ2-5; v_call: TRBV9; clone_size: .; d_call: .; cdr3_nt: TGTGCCAGCAGCCTAAACGCGGGGGCCGGAGGGGAGACCCAGTACTTC; cdr3_aa: CASSLNAGAGGETQYF
j_call: TRBJ1-1; v_call: TRBV10-3; clone_size: many; d_call: .; cdr3_nt: TGTGCCATCAGTCCTGACAGACACACTGAAGCTTTCTTT; cdr3_aa: CAISPDRHTEAFF
j_call: TRBJ2-5; v_call: TRBV6-1; clone_size: .; d_call: TRBD1; cdr3_nt: TGTGCCAGCAGTTTCGGGACAGGGGGCGGGAAGACCCAGTACTTC; cdr3_aa: CASSFGTGGGKTQYF
j_call: TRBJ2-7; v_call: TRBV6-1; clone_size: many; d_call: .; cdr3_nt: TGTGCCAGCAGTACAAATGGTGGGGTTGACTACGAGCAGTACTTC; cdr3_aa: CASSTNGGVDYEQYF
j_call: TRBJ2-3; v_call: TRBV12-5; clone_size: many; d_call: TRBD2; cdr3_nt: TGTGCTAGTGGTTTGGTGCTAGCGGTGGCCACAGATACGCAGTATTTT; cdr3_aa: CASGLVLAVATDTQYF
j_call: TRBJ2-5; v_call: TRBV7-9; clone_size: many; d_call: .; cdr3_nt: TGTGCCAGCAGCTTAGGATCGGCAGGGCCCCAAGAGACCCAGTACTTC; cdr3_aa: CASSLGSAGPQETQYF
j_call: TRBJ1-1; v_call: TRBV27; clone_size: many; d_call: TRBD1; cdr3_nt: TGTGCCAGCAGTCCCCGACAGGGAAAAATGAACACTGAAGCTTTCTTT; cdr3_aa: CASSPRQGKMNTEAFF
j_call: TRBJ2-1; v_call: TRBV5-1; clone_size: many; d_call: .; cdr3_nt: TGCGCCAGCAGCTTGGTTGGGGGACCTCACAATGAGCAGTTCTTC; cdr3_aa: CASSLVGGPHNEQFF
j_call: TRBJ1-5; v_call: TRBV7-2; clone_size: many; d_call: TRBD1; cdr3_nt: TGTGCCAGCAGTTCGACAGGGAATCAGCCCCAGCATTTT; cdr3_aa: CASSSTGNQPQHF
j_call: TRBJ2-7; v_call: TRBV12-3/TRBV12-4; clone_size: many; d_call: .; cdr3_nt: TGTGCCAGCAGCCAAGGGCGAACGCCAAATTACGAGCAGTACTTC; cdr3_aa: CASSQGRTPNYEQYF
j_call: TRBJ1-3; v_call: TRBV15; clone_size: many; d_call: .; cdr3_nt: TGTGCCACCAGCAGAGACCAGGGTGGAAACACCATATATTTT; cdr3_aa: CATSRDQGGNTIYF
j_call: TRBJ1-2; v_call: TRBV24-1; clone_size: .; d_call: TRBD1; cdr3_nt: TGTGCCACCAGTGACCCCGACAGGGGGCACGATGGCTACACCTTC; cdr3_aa: CATSDPDRGHDGYTF
j_call: TRBJ2-5; v_call: TRBV5-1; clone_size: many; d_call: .; cdr3_nt: TGCGCCAGCAGCTGGTCAGGGGCCACCAGCGAGACCCAGTACTTC; cdr3_aa: CASSWSGATSETQYF
j_call: TRBJ1-6; v_call: TRBV6-1; clone_size: .; d_call: .; cdr3_nt: TGTGCCAGCAGCGGTCTTGGGATGCCCCTCCACTTT; cdr3_aa: CASSGLGMPLHF
j_call: TRBJ2-7; v_call: TRBV18; clone_size: many; d_call: .; cdr3_nt: TGTGCCAGCTCACCACCGAACCAGCCACGCTTCGGGGTCGAGCAGTACTTC; cdr3_aa: CASSPPNQPRFGVEQYF
j_call: TRBJ2-1; v_call: TRBV9; clone_size: .; d_call: .; cdr3_nt: TGTGCCAGCAGCTTAACAGGGTTGAATGAGCAGTTCTTC; cdr3_aa: CASSLTGLNEQFF
j_call: TRBJ2-5; v_call: TRBV4-1; clone_size: many; d_call: TRBD2; cdr3_nt: TGCGCCAGCAGACGACTAGCGGGAGGATCCCAAGAGACCCAGTACTTC; cdr3_aa: CASRRLAGGSQETQYF
j_call: TRBJ2-3; v_call: TRBV19; clone_size: few; d_call: .; cdr3_nt: TGTGCCAGTAGTTCGGGACTCGAAAGACGCACAGATACGCAGTATTTT; cdr3_aa: CASSSGLERRTDTQYF
j_call: TRBJ2-1; v_call: TRBV18; clone_size: many; d_call: .; cdr3_nt: TGTGCCAGCTCACCAGCCCGTTCGTACAATGAGCAGTTCTTC; cdr3_aa: CASSPARSYNEQFF
j_call: TRBJ2-2; v_call: TRBV6-5; clone_size: few; d_call: TRBD1; cdr3_nt: TGTGCCAGCAGTTATGAGGACAGGGCCGGGGAGCTGTTTTTT; cdr3_aa: CASSYEDRAGELFF
j_call: TRBJ2-1; v_call: TRBV18; clone_size: many; d_call: .; cdr3_nt: TGTGCCAGCTCACCGGACAGCAGTGAGCAGTTCTTC; cdr3_aa: CASSPDSSEQFF
j_call: TRBJ2-5; v_call: TRBV5-1; clone_size: few; d_call: .; cdr3_nt: TGCGCCAGCAGCTTGCTCGGGATTCGGCAAGAGACCCAGTACTTC; cdr3_aa: CASSLLGIRQETQYF
j_call: TRBJ2-1; v_call: TRBV24-1; clone_size: once; d_call: TRBD2; cdr3_nt: TGTGCCACCAGTGATTCGAGCGGGAGATCGCCCTACAATGAGCAGTTCTTC; cdr3_aa: CATSDSSGRSPYNEQFF
j_call: TRBJ1-5; v_call: TRBV7-9; clone_size: .; d_call: .; cdr3_nt: TGTGCCAGCAGCTTAGATCGCCAGCCCCAGCATTTT; cdr3_aa: CASSLDRQPQHF
j_call: TRBJ2-1; v_call: TRBV12-3/TRBV12-4; clone_size: .; d_call: .; cdr3_nt: TGTGCCAGCAGCCCTATACAAGGTCTGGAGCAGTTCTTC; cdr3_aa: CASSPIQGLEQFF
j_call: TRBJ2-7; v_call: TRBV6-1; clone_size: many; d_call: .; cdr3_nt: TGTGCCAGCAGTTCCTCTCGGACTCCTGCCTACGAGCAGTACTTC; cdr3_aa: CASSSSRTPAYEQYF
j_call: TRBJ2-2; v_call: TRBV2; clone_size: few; d_call: .; cdr3_nt: TGTGCCAGCAGACTAGTCGCAACCGGGGAGCTGTTTTTT; cdr3_aa: CASRLVATGELFF
j_call: TRBJ2-1; v_call: TRBV3-1; clone_size: many; d_call: .; cdr3_nt: TGTGCCAGCAGCCCGACCCAGACCTCCTCCTACAATGAGCAGTTCTTC; cdr3_aa: CASSPTQTSSYNEQFF
j_call: TRBJ2-7; v_call: TRBV6-1; clone_size: many; d_call: TRBD1; cdr3_nt: TGTGCCAGCAGTTATTGGGGACAGGGGGCGCCTGAGCAGTACTTC; cdr3_aa: CASSYWGQGAPEQYF
j_call: TRBJ1-2; v_call: TRBV9; clone_size: many; d_call: .; cdr3_nt: TGTGCCAGCAGCGTAGGGTTAGGGACACACTATGGCTACACCTTC; cdr3_aa: CASSVGLGTHYGYTF
j_call: TRBJ1-2; v_call: TRBV6-1; clone_size: many; d_call: .; cdr3_nt: TGTGCCAGCAGTGACTCAGACTATGGCTACACCTTC; cdr3_aa: CASSDSDYGYTF
j_call: TRBJ2-1; v_call: TRBV5-1; clone_size: many; d_call: TRBD1; cdr3_nt: TGCGCCAGCAGGACCCCCGGGACAGAAAACAATGAGCAGTTCTTC; cdr3_aa: CASRTPGTENNEQFF
j_call: TRBJ2-7; v_call: TRBV18; clone_size: many; d_call: TRBD1; cdr3_nt: TGTGCCAGCTCACCACCGTCAACAGGGGGCTACGAGCAGTACTTC; cdr3_aa: CASSPPSTGGYEQYF
j_call: TRBJ1-2; v_call: TRBV27; clone_size: many; d_call: .; cdr3_nt: TGTGCCAGCAGTGTGGGGGGGTTAGGGAACTATGGCTACACCTTC; cdr3_aa: CASSVGGLGNYGYTF
j_call: TRBJ2-1; v_call: TRBV7-2; clone_size: .; d_call: .; cdr3_nt: TGTGCCAGCAGCCTCCTCCCCCCCGATGAGCAGTTCTTC; cdr3_aa: CASSLLPPDEQFF
j_call: TRBJ1-4; v_call: TRBV6-1; clone_size: few; d_call: .; cdr3_nt: TGTGCCAGCATGGAAGCCGGGATCGGCGAAAAACTGTTTTTT; cdr3_aa: CASMEAGIGEKLFF
j_call: TRBJ2-2; v_call: TRBV28; clone_size: few; d_call: .; cdr3_nt: TGTGCCAGCAGTTTTACCCTCCTCACCGGGGAGCTGTTTTTT; cdr3_aa: CASSFTLLTGELFF